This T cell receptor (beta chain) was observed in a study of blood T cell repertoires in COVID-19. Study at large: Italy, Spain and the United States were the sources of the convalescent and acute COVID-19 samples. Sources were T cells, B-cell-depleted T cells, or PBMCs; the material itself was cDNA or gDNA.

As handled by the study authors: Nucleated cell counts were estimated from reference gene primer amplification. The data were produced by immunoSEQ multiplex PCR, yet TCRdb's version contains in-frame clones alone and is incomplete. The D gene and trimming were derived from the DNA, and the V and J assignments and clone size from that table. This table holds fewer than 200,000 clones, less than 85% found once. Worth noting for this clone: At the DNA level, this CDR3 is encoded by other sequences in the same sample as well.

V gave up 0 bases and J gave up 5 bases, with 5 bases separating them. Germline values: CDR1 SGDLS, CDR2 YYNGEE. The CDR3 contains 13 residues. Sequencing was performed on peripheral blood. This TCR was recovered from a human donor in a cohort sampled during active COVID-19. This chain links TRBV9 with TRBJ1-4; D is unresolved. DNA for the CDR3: TGTGCCAGCAGCGTAGGCGTAAATGAAAAACTGTTTTTT. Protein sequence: CASSVGVNEKLFF.